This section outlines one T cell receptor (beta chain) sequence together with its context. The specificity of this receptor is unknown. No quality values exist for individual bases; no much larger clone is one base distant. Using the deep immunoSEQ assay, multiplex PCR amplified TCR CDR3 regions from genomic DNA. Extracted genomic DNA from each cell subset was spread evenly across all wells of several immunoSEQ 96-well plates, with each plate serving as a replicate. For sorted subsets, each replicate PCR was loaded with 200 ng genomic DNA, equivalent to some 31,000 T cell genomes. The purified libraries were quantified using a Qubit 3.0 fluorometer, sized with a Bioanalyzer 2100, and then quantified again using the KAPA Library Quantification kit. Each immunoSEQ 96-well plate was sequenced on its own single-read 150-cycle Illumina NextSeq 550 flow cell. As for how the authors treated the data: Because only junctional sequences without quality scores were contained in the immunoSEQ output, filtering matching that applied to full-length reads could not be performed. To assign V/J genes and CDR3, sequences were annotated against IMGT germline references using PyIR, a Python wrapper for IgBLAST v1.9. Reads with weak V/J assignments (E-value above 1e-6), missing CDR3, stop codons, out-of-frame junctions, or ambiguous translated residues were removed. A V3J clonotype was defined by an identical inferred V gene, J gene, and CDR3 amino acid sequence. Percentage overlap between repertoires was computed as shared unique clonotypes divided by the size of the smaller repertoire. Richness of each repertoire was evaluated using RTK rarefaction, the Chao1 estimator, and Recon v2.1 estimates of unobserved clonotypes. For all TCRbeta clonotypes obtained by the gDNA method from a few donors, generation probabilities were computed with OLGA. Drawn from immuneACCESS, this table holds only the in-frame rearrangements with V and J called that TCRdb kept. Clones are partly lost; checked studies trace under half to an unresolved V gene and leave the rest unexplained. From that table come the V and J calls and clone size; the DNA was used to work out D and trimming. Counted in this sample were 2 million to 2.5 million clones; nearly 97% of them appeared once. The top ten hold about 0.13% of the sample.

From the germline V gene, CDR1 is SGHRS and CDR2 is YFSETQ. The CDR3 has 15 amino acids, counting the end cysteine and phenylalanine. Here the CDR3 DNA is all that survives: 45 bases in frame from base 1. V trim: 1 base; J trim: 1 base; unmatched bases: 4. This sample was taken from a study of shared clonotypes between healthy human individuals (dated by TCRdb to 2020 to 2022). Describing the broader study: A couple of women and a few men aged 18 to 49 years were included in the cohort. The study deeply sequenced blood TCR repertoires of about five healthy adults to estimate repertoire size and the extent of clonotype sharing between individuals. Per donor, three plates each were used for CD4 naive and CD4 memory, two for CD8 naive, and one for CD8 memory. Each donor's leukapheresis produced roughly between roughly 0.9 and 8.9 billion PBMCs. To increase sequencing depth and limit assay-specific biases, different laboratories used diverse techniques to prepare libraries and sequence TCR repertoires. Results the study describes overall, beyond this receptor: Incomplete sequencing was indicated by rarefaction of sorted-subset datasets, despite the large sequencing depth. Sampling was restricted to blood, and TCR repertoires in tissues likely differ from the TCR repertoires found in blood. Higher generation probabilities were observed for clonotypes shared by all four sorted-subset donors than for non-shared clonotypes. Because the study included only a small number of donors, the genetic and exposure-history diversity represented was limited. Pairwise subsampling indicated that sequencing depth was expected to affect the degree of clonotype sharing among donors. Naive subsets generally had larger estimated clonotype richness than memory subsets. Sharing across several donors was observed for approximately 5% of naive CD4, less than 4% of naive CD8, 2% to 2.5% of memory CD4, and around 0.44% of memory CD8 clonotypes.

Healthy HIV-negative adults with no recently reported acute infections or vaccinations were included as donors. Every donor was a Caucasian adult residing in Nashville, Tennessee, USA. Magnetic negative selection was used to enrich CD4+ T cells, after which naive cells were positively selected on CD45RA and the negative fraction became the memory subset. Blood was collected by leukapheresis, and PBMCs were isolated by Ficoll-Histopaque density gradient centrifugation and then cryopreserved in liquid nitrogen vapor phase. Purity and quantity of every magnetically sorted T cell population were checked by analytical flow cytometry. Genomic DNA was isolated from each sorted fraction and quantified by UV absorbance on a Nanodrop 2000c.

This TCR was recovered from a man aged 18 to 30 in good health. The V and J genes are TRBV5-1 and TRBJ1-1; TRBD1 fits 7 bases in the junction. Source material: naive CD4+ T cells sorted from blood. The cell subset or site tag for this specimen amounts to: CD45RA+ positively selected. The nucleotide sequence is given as TGCGCCAGCAGCTTGACAGGGGCCACGAACACTGAAGCTTTCTTT. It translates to CASSLTGATNTEAFF.